The 7 T cell receptor beta chains reported below all come from one sample, sequenced in a study of CD8+ T cells in alopecia areata. Extracted from the samples, RNA was reverse transcribed into cDNA to serve as the sequencing template. Here immunoSEQ multiplex PCR was the method, and the copy in TCRdb shows in-frame clones only, minus some. The sample lists about 200,000 clones, 50% to 60% occurring once. Sequenced material: CD4+ T cells sorted from blood, taken at week 0. The receptors here all came from a human donor with alopecia areata.

This clone was seen only once. This rearrangement joins TRBV27 to TRBJ1-2; 8 bases are shared with TRBD1. The CDR3 has 14 residues. V was clipped by 9 bases and J by 4 bases; unmatched bases: 10. CDR1 and CDR2 (germline): MNHEY, SMNVEV (reference sequence). The CDR3 spells CASKAGQAFYGYTF. For the CDR3, the DNA is TGTGCCAGTAAGGCGGGACAGGCCTTCTATGGCTACACCTTC.

This chain connects TRBV4-1 to TRBJ2-1; 11 bases agree with TRBD2. The V and J ends lost 4 bases and 2 bases, in that order; junction bases with no gene match: 10. The germline V gene has CDR1 MGHRA and CDR2 YSYEKL. The CDR3 has 18 amino acids. The CDR3 region has the DNA TGCGCCAGCAGCCGCACGAAACCGACTAGCGGGGCCTACAATGAGCAGTTCTTC. Translated, it gives CASSRTKPTSGAYNEQFF.

As concerns this clone: Within the sample, other DNA sequences also encode this same CDR3. The rearrangement uses TRBV29-1 and TRBJ1-1; D call uncertain. The V and J ends lost 4 bases and 2 bases respectively, with 11 bases between them. The CDR3 sequence is 13 residues long. CDR1 is SQVTM and CDR2 is ANQGSEA in the germline V gene. This CDR3 reads CSVAGRSNTEAFF. CDR3 coding DNA: TGCAGCGTTGCCGGGCGCTCTAACACTGAAGCTTTCTTT.

The V call is TRBV19, the J call TRBJ1-5; TRBD1 matches 10 bases. The germline gives CDR1 LNHDA, CDR2 SQIVND (reference sequence). V shed 5 bases, J shed 5 bases, and the junction held 0 bases outside the gene matches. This CDR3 has 13 residues. The CDR3 is CASSDRGHQPQHF. In DNA, the CDR3 is TGTGCCAGTAGTGACAGGGGGCATCAGCCCCAGCATTTT. Complete variable domain (other parts from reference TRBV19 and TRBJ1-5): DGGITQSPKYLFRKEGQNVTLSCEQNLNHDAMYWYRQDPGQGLRLIYYSQIVNDFQKGDIAEGYSVSREKKESFPLTVTSAQKNPTAFYLCASSDRGHQPQHFGDGTRLSIL.

The chain uses TRBV30 and TRBJ2-1; tentatively, D is TRBD2 (6 bases). V lost 0 bases to trimming and J lost 4 bases, with 13 bases between them. This CDR3 is 15 amino acids long. CDR1 is GTSNPN and CDR2 is SVGIG in the germline V gene (reference sequence). CDR3 DNA: TGTGCCTGGAGTGTACGCCCGGGAGCATACAATGAGCAGTTCTTC. Its protein product is CAWSVRPGAYNEQFF. Together with reference TRBV30 and TRBJ2-1, the CDR3 gives the full variable domain: SQTIHQWPATLVQPVGSPLSLECTVEGTSNPNLYWYRQAAGRGLQLLFYSVGIGQISSEVPQNLSASRPQDRQFILSSKKLLLSDSGFYLCAWSVRPGAYNEQFFGPGTRLTVL.

V gene TRBV7-9 combines with J gene TRBJ1-2, with 7 bases that match TRBD1. Per germline, CDR1 SEHNR and CDR2 FQNEAQ (reference sequence). The CDR3 is made up of 13 amino acids. V was pared by 6 bases and J by 4 bases, with 5 bases of the junction left unmatched. The CDR3, as DNA: TGTGCCAGCAGGTTTACAGGGGTCTATGGCTACACCTTC. As protein: CASRFTGVYGYTF.

Only a few counts were recorded for this clone. The V gene is TRBV5-5, the J gene TRBJ2-1; 8 bases fit TRBD2. V dropped 4 bases and J dropped 0; count of bases not matched to a gene: 6. Per the germline V gene, CDR1 is SGHKS and CDR2 is YYEKEE (reference sequence). This CDR3 has 16 amino acids. The CDR3 sequence is CASSKLAGISYNEQFF. The CDR3 DNA sequence: TGTGCCAGCAGCAAATTAGCGGGGATCTCCTACAATGAGCAGTTCTTC.